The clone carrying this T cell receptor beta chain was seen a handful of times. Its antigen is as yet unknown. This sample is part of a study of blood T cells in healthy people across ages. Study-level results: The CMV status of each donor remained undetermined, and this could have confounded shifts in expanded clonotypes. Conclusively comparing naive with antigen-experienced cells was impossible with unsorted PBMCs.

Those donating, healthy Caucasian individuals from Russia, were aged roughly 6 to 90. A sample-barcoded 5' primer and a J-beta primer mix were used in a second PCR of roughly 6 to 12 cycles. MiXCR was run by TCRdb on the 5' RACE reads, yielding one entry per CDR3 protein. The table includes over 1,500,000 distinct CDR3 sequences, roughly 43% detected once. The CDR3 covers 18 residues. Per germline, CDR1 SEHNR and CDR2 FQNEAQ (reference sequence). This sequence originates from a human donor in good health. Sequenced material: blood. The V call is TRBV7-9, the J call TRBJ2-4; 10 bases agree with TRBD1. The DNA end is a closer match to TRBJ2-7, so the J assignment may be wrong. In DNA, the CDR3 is TGTGCCAGCAGCTTAGCGCCGACAGGGGGCCGGTCGGACTACGAGCAGTACTTC. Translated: CASSLAPTGGRSDYEQYF.